The sequence of this T cell receptor beta chain was determined in a study of shared clonotypes between healthy human individuals. Study in general: CD4 naive cells filled three plates per donor, CD4 memory three, CD8 naive two and CD8 memory one.

This CDR3 is 16 amino acids long. Trimming pared 1 base from V and 5 bases from J, leaving 17 bases between. Germline CDR1 reads SGHTA; CDR2 reads FQGNSA. The protocol was immunoSEQ multiplex PCR, while the TCRdb copy is restricted to in-frame clones and leaves out a portion. The repertoire holds about 2.4 million clones, 85% to 95% seen once, with more than 0.12% in the top ten. The sequencing sample was made of naive CD4+ T cells sorted from blood. Subset noted: CD45RA+ positively selected. This TCR was recovered from a man aged 18 to 30 in good health. V and J are TRBV7-2 and TRBJ2-5; D may be TRBD2 (5 bases). The CDR3 coding sequence is TGTGCCAGCAGCTTAGAGCCTAGCCCGGCCAGGGAGACCCAGTACTTC. This codes for CASSLEPSPARETQYF.